The 16 T cell receptor beta chains given below trace back to one sample, sequenced in a study of human T cells and chemical hapten exposure. Each CDR3 protein is one row after TCRdb ran MiXCR on the RACE reads. The sample has 95,000 to 150,000 distinct CDR3 sequences; 11% are singletons. Time point reported: patch test 3, about 24 weeks after DPC sensitization. The treatment is: therapeutic diphenylcyclopropenone sensitization with weekly scalp DPC. The sequencing here drew on whole blood, taken in connection with sensitization to the hapten diphenylcyclopropenone (DPC). Receptors originate from a woman aged 45-59 years with alopecia areata. Some clones in this sample may be carry-over from other donors' samples.

The V call is TRBV3-1, the J call TRBJ1-3, with a tentative D call TRBD1 (6 bases). The CDR3 spans 15 residues. Deletions cut 1 base from V and 4 bases from J, with 11 bases between. The V gene's germline CDR1 is LGHDT and CDR2 YNNKEL (reference sequence). DNA of the CDR3: TGTGCCAGCAGCCAAGGTGGGGGCTCAGGAAACACCATATATTTT. Encoded protein: CASSQGGGSGNTIYF.

The table lists this clonotype with many counts. The rearrangement links TRBV20-1 to TRBJ2-1; D not certain. The CDR3 has 14 amino acids. The V end lost 6 bases, the J end lost 0 bases, and 12 bases lay between the germline ends. The germline V gene encodes CDR1 DFQATT and CDR2 SNEGSKA (reference sequence). DNA for the CDR3: TGCAGTGCCCCGGACCCCCGCTCCTACAATGAGCAGTTCTTC. Translation: CSAPDPRSYNEQFF.

In this sample, this clonotype turned up many times. The chain carries TRBV6-1 and TRBJ2-3; D possibly corresponds to TRBD2 (5 bases). The germline gives CDR1 MNHNS, CDR2 SASEGT. The CDR3 is 17 residues long. V gave up 1 base and J gave up 0 bases, with 14 bases separating them. CDR3 loop: CASSEDKRGYSTDTQYF. CDR3 nucleotides: TGTGCCAGCAGTGAAGATAAACGGGGTTACAGCACAGATACGCAGTATTTT.

The chain uses TRBV15 and TRBJ1-3; D is perhaps TRBD1 (6 bases). The CDR3 length is 15 residues. Germline values: CDR1 LNHNV, CDR2 YYDKDF (reference sequence). With 6 bases removed from V and 0 bases from J, the gap between germline ends came to 12 bases. CDR3 coding DNA: TGTGCCACCAGGGGGGCCGGGGTCTCTGGAAACACCATATATTTT. Protein product: CATRGAGVSGNTIYF.

As regards this clonotype: It may be a read error: a sequence one base away is much more abundant. This chain links TRBV3-1 with TRBJ2-4; D perhaps matches TRBD2 (5 bases). This CDR3 comprises 16 residues. Germline lookup yields CDR1 LGHDT and CDR2 YNNKEL (reference sequence). Written as DNA, the CDR3 is TGTGCCAGCAGCCAAGACGAGGGCCTAGCCAAAAACATTAAGTACTTC. Protein: CASSQDEGLAKNIKYF.

The chain joins TRBV20-1 to TRBJ2-2; D unclear. The CDR3 consists of 15 residues. The germline V gene has CDR1 DFQATT and CDR2 SNEGSKA (reference sequence). The V and J ends lost 0 bases and 6 bases respectively, with 14 bases between them. CDR3 nucleotide sequence: TGCAGTGCTAGAGATAGAAGGAAGTACGCCGGGGAGCTGTTTTTT. This encodes CSARDRRKYAGELFF.

This clonotype has just a few counts. J is TRBJ2-5 and V is TRBV6-2 or TRBV6-3; 7 bases are shared with TRBD1. The CDR3 extends over 14 amino acids. The V gene end was trimmed by 5 bases and the J gene end by 4 bases; junction bases not matched to a gene: 7. Germline-derived CDR1 and CDR2 are MNHEY and SVGEGT. In nucleotides, the CDR3 is TGTGCCAGCAGTCGTACGAGACAGGGAGAGACCCAGTACTTC. It yields the protein CASSRTRQGETQYF.

This chain connects TRBV6-1 to TRBJ1-5; possibly TRBD1 for D (6 bases). Trimming shortened V by 0 bases and J by 7 bases, and 10 bases separated the two germline ends. The CDR3 covers 14 residues. The germline gives CDR1 MNHNS, CDR2 SASEGT. The DNA of the CDR3 is TGTGCCAGCAGTGAAGCAAGAGGGGGACAGCCCCAGCATTTT. Translation gives CASSEARGGQPQHF.

The table lists this clonotype with many counts. The chain employs TRBV9 and TRBJ2-3; 11 bases align to TRBD2. CDR1 SGDLS and CDR2 YYNGEE come from the germline V gene. The CDR3 length is 15 residues. V shed 0 bases, J shed 5 bases, and the junction held 2 bases outside the gene matches. CDR3 sequence: CASSVVTSGEDTQYF. The CDR3 DNA sequence: TGTGCCAGCAGCGTAGTGACTAGCGGGGAAGATACGCAGTATTTT.

This clonotype showed up just a few times. The rearrangement joins TRBV6-2 or TRBV6-3 to TRBJ2-7; D may correspond to TRBD1 or TRBD2 (5 bases each). Trimming stripped 3 bases from V and 3 bases from J, with 12 bases between. Germline CDR1 reads MNHEY; CDR2 reads SVGEGT. This CDR3 is built from 14 residues. This chain's CDR3 is CASSYSGRNYEQYF. The CDR3 DNA reads as TGTGCCAGCAGTTATTCGGGGCGGAACTACGAGCAGTACTTC.

This clonotype has just a few counts. V is TRBV29-1 and J is TRBJ1-5; possible D gene TRBD1, 6 bases. The CDR3 covers 12 residues. The germline V gene has CDR1 SQVTM and CDR2 ANQGSEA. V lost 7 bases to trimming and J lost 7 bases, with 14 bases between them. In nucleotides, the CDR3 is TGCAGCGGCACGAACAGGGCACAGCCCCAGCATTTT. Protein product: CSGTNRAQPQHF.

There are a few counts of this clonotype. J is TRBJ2-3 and V is TRBV6-2 or TRBV6-3, with 7 bases lining up with TRBD2. The trim removed 6 bases at V and 1 base at J, leaving 4 bases unmatched. The germline CDR1 and CDR2 sequences are MNHEY and SVGEGT. The CDR3 totals 14 residues. As DNA, the CDR3 is TGTGCCAGCAGATTCCGGGAGGGCACAGATACGCAGTATTTT. Translating it yields CASRFREGTDTQYF.

The genes are TRBV27 and TRBJ2-5; 7 bases map to TRBD2. V lost 7 bases and J lost 5; bases outside the gene matches: 10. The germline V gene has CDR1 MNHEY and CDR2 SMNVEV (reference sequence). This CDR3 spans 14 amino acids. DNA for the CDR3: TGTGCCAGCAACAAAGCGGGACTCCCGGAGACCCAGTACTTC. Amino acids: CASNKAGLPETQYF.

The chain recombines TRBV7-2 with TRBJ2-2, with a tentative D call TRBD2 (6 bases). This CDR3 contains 15 residues. Germline CDR1 is SGHTA and CDR2 is FQGNSA. The ends were cut back, 5 bases at V and 4 bases at J, with 14 bases in the middle. The CDR3 region has the DNA TGTGCCAGCAGCCCTTGGGGTAGCGGCACCGGGGAGCTGTTTTTT. As protein: CASSPWGSGTGELFF.

This clonotype was picked up many times. The CDR3 spells CASNRGLNTEAFF. CDR3 nucleotide sequence: TGTGCCAGCAACAGGGGCCTGAACACTGAAGCTTTCTTT. The chain employs TRBV2 and TRBJ1-1, with 7 positions matching TRBD1. V was clipped by 7 bases and J by 0 bases; unmatched bases: 2. Germline assignment: CDR1 SNHLY and CDR2 FYNNEI. CDR3 length equals 13 residues.

This clonotype was counted at least ten times. The chain couples TRBV5-1 to TRBJ1-4; 9 bases map to TRBD1. V dropped 7 bases and J dropped 7; count of bases not matched to a gene: 11. This CDR3 spans 15 amino acids. Germline assignment: CDR1 SGHRS and CDR2 YFSETQ. The CDR3 is CASRTTGTGFEKLFF. CDR3 in DNA: TGCGCCAGCCGAACCACCGGGACAGGGTTTGAAAAACTGTTTTTT. The variable domain in full, completed from reference TRBV5-1 and TRBJ1-4, reads KAGVTQTPRYLIKTRGQQVTLSCSPISGHRSVSWYQQTPGQGLQFLFEYFSETQRNKGNFPGRFSGRQFSNSRSEMNVSTLELGDSALYLCASRTTGTGFEKLFFGSGTQLSVL.